This T cell receptor beta chain comes out of a study of cytomegalovirus exposure and HLA in healthy donors (dated by TCRdb to the late 2010s). In terms of the full investigation: The 666 repertoires of the first cohort and the 110 or so validation repertoires were produced on the same platform, according to a later analysis. In addition to the first cohort of 666 subjects, a separate validation cohort of 120 different subjects was used. The study aimed to test whether signatures of past pathogen exposure could be identified by cataloging public T cell receptors. To predict cytomegalovirus infection status, the study combined high-throughput TCR immunosequencing, statistical association of individual TCRs with disease status, and machine learning. The investigation overall reported the following: The study gave a list of 150 to 200 TCR beta chains associated with cytomegalovirus. A later analysis found that TCRs clustered in the first cohort also tended to co-occur in the roughly 120 validation repertoires, with 94% of cluster scores above 0. The authors suggested that the approach could potentially be generalized to other disease states and immunological phenotypes. While some public TCRs were present in many individuals, most TCR sequences turned up only very rarely across donors. The classifier was reported to diagnose cytomegalovirus status with high specificity and sensitivity in both the original cohort and the validation cohort. A few of the identified cytomegalovirus-associated TCR beta chains were confirmed in vitro to be specific for cytomegalovirus antigens. All 120 or so repertoires were used to score co-occurrence in the validation cohort in a later analysis, because that analysis had no HLA typing for the cohort.

Including cysteine and phenylalanine, the CDR3 has 15 amino acids. Left in the record is the CDR3 DNA by itself, 45 bases read in frame from the first base. Looking up the germline V gene (reference sequence) yields CDR1 SEHNR and CDR2 FQNEAQ. Here V drops 5 bases and J drops 2 bases, and the junction holds 6 bases not matched to any gene. With regard to this clone: It has no known antigen specificity. No base quality information exists; no much larger clone differs at one position.

Library prep was done by the immunoSEQ multiplex PCR assay. In the paper's pipeline: A statistical classification framework was built to diagnose cytomegalovirus status from the catalog of TCR beta chain sequences. TCRdb took over this immuneACCESS table, retaining in-frame rearrangements with V and J assigned. Such tables are incomplete; in checked studies, under half of the missing clones stem from an unresolved V gene, and the remainder is unexplained. V and J calls and clone size are given by that table; D and trimming were obtained from the DNA. The sample table contains some 140,000 clones; only one count was recorded for approximately 87% of them. The ten biggest clones cover about 2.8% of the sample. The donors were included in the validation cohort of over a hundred subjects, a group kept apart from the roughly 670-subject first cohort.

The sequence came from a young man in good health and CMV-seronegative. This chain joins TRBV7-9 to TRBJ1-3; TRBD1 fits 7 bases in the junction. Specimen: PBMCs. The bases read TGTGCCAGCAGCCGACCCGACAGGGCTGGAAACACCATATATTTT. The resulting protein is CASSRPDRAGNTIYF.